Listed here is a single T cell receptor beta chain. Its antigen is not identified. V shed 0 bases and J 8 bases; nucleotides not matched to a gene: 11. This CDR3 has 17 amino acids. Germline CDR1 reads SGHRS; CDR2 reads YFSETQ. The entry originates in a study of shared clonotypes between healthy human individuals. The wider study: The cohort had two women and a few men, ages 18 to 49. CD4 naive and CD4 memory each took three plates per donor, while CD8 naive took two and CD8 memory one.

The study, taken as a whole, reports: A handful of donors had around 5% of their naive CD4 clonotypes in common.

For each subset, genomic DNA was distributed in equal portions over several immunoSEQ plates. Profiled with immunoSEQ multiplex PCR; TCRdb holds only in-frame clones, not every one. The sample lists 2 million to 2.5 million clones; about 94% were seen once. The sequenced sample was naive CD4+ T cells sorted from blood. Subset denoted: CD45RA+ positively selected. The rearrangement links TRBV5-1 to TRBJ1-6; TRBD1 agrees at 7 bases. The source of this sequence is a man aged 18 to 29 in good health. CDR3 nucleotide sequence: TGCGCCAGCAGCTTGGGAACTAGGGGGCGCGGGGATTCACCCCTCCACTTT. Translating it yields CASSLGTRGRGDSPLHF.